This record concerns one TCR beta chain sequence. The antigen is unknown. The record originates from a study of blood T cells in healthy people across ages. The study, taken as a whole, reports: Higher diversity and more naive CD4+ cells were features of long-lived donors, compared to aged donors.

Extractions gave at least 5 micrograms of total RNA per sample. Through a sample-barcoded 5' primer and a J-beta primer mix, a second PCR was run for roughly 6 to 11 cycles. No fewer than 3 million CDR3-containing paired-end reads came from each sample. A single record per CDR3 protein comes from TCRdb applying MiXCR to the 5' RACE reads. The profile shows 1.2 million to 1.5 million distinct CDR3 sequences, approximately 42% of them singletons. The CDR3 length is 12 residues. Germline-derived CDR1 and CDR2 are SQVTM and ANQGSEA. This sequence was found in a woman aged 18-35 years in good health. The chain uses TRBV29-1 and TRBJ2-5; 7 bases fit TRBD2. The J call could be wrong; TRBJ2-7 is a better fit for the DNA end. The specimen was blood. The CDR3 sequence: CSVEGGGDEQYF. Here the CDR3 DNA reads TGCAGCGTTGAAGGCGGGGGAGACGAGCAGTACTTC.